The 8 T cell receptor beta chains below come from one sample, sequenced in a study of radiotherapy plus CTLA-4 blockade in lung cancer. Measured with immunoSEQ multiplex PCR; TCRdb has only the in-frame clones, and not every one. This table has about 70,000 clones, around 79% appearing once. The source was peripheral blood, collected from a patient treated with radiotherapy plus ipilimumab. The receptor set was obtained from a human donor with non-small cell lung cancer who had a complete response to radiotherapy plus ipilimumab.

The J gene is TRBJ2-5, the V gene TRBV30; D gene ambiguous. This CDR3 contains 13 residues. The ends were cut back, 3 bases at V and 2 bases at J, with 10 bases in the middle. Germline loops: CDR1 GTSNPN, CDR2 SVGIG (reference sequence). CDR3 nucleotide sequence: TGTGCCTGGAGACCAATCGGTCAAGAGACCCAGTACTTC. It is translated as CAWRPIGQETQYF. The variable domain in full, with the rest retrieved from reference TRBV30 and TRBJ2-5, is SQTIHQWPATLVQPVGSPLSLECTVEGTSNPNLYWYRQAAGRGLQLLFYSVGIGQISSEVPQNLSASRPQDRQFILSSKKLLLSDSGFYLCAWRPIGQETQYFGPGTRLLVL.

The rearrangement links TRBV5-1 to TRBJ1-2, with 8 bases aligning to TRBD1. This CDR3 is built from 16 residues. Germline CDR1 SGHRS, CDR2 YFSETQ. V dropped 0 bases and J dropped 4; count of bases not matched to a gene: 8. CDR3: CASSLAVGTGGYGYTF. The CDR3 coding sequence is TGCGCCAGCAGCTTGGCCGTTGGTACAGGGGGCTATGGCTACACCTTC. The full variable domain, completed using reference TRBV5-1 and TRBJ1-2, is KAGVTQTPRYLIKTRGQQVTLSCSPISGHRSVSWYQQTPGQGLQFLFEYFSETQRNKGNFPGRFSGRQFSNSRSEMNVSTLELGDSALYLCASSLAVGTGGYGYTFGSGTRLTVV.

This clone was counted between two and nine times. The chain recombines TRBV7-2 with TRBJ2-7, with 7 bases aligning to TRBD1. CDR3 length: 15 amino acids. V was pared by 3 bases and J by 1 base, with 6 bases of the junction left unmatched. Per germline, CDR1 SGHTA and CDR2 FQGNSA. The CDR3 DNA reads TGTGCCAGCAGCTTCGGGGACAGATCATCCTACGAGCAGTACTTC. Translated, it gives CASSFGDRSSYEQYF.

The genes are TRBV2 and TRBJ2-5; 10 bases are a match to TRBD1. The CDR3 totals 15 residues. Germline V gene data show CDR1 as SNHLY and CDR2 as FYNNEI. Trimming removed 5 bases from V and 1 base from J; junction bases left unmatched: 4. As DNA, the CDR3 is TGTGCCAGCAGTCGCGACAGGGGGCCCCAAGAGACCCAGTACTTC. Protein: CASSRDRGPQETQYF.

The rearrangement links TRBV11-3 to TRBJ1-1, with unresolved D. From germline, CDR1 is SGHNT and CDR2 YENEEA. CDR3 length: 13 residues. The V end was cut by 3 bases, the J end by 4 bases, with 9 bases between. CDR3 sequence reads: CASSFVGGTEAFF. DNA of the CDR3: TGTGCCAGCAGCTTTGTCGGCGGCACTGAAGCTTTCTTT.

This sequence joins TRBV30 and TRBJ1-2; the match to TRBD1 covers 7 bases. Germline V gives CDR1 GTSNPN, CDR2 SVGIG (reference sequence). With V trimmed by 1 base and J by 3 bases, 5 bases remained unmatched. This CDR3 has 14 residues. CDR3 residues: CAWSGETGHYGYTF. The CDR3 DNA reads TGTGCCTGGAGTGGAGAGACAGGGCACTATGGCTACACCTTC.

V gene TRBV19 combines with J gene TRBJ2-4; TRBD2 aligns across 7 bases. V trimming: 0 bases; J trimming: 3 bases; junction bases outside the gene matches: 5. This CDR3 comprises 16 residues. CDR1 is LNHDA, CDR2 SQIVND, per germline (reference sequence). CDR3 sequence: CASSIDGGGVKNIQYF. In nucleotides, the CDR3 is TGTGCCAGTAGTATAGATGGGGGGGGTGTCAAAAACATTCAGTACTTC. Combining the CDR3 with reference TRBV19 and TRBJ2-4 gives the whole variable domain DGGITQSPKYLFRKEGQNVTLSCEQNLNHDAMYWYRQDPGQGLRLIYYSQIVNDFQKGDIAEGYSVSREKKESFPLTVTSAQKNPTAFYLCASSIDGGGVKNIQYFGAGTRLSVL.

This clone occurred once. V gene TRBV7-9 combines with J gene TRBJ2-1; TRBD2 agrees at 7 bases. Germline values: CDR1 SEHNR, CDR2 FQNEAQ (reference sequence). Trimming removed 5 bases from V and 3 bases from J; junction bases left unmatched: 13. CDR3 length equals 17 residues. CDR3 sequence (DNA): TGTGCCAGCAGCACCCTCGGGGCGGGAGCCAGCTACAATGAGCAGTTCTTC. Translating it yields CASSTLGAGASYNEQFF.